This TCR beta chain was identified during a study of T cells in Graves' hyperthyroidism and ophthalmopathy. Study results and limitations: Most expanded thyroid clonotypes above 0.001 recurred in blood. Stable hyperthyroidism was separated from ophthalmopathy by a model based on 13 V-J features.

Using RNA transcripts as the source, TCR beta CDR3 regions were amplified. A set of HTBI primers served as the primers for a first-round RT-PCR of the TCR CDR3. Each CDR3 protein gets one entry after TCRdb re-called the multiplex PCR reads with MiXCR. This table has 300,000 to 400,000 distinct CDR3 sequences, around 18% appearing once. Remarks on this clonotype: The antigen is not known.

CDR3 size: 15 residues. Germline CDR1 MNHEY, CDR2 SVGAGI. V shed 2 bases and J shed 4 bases, with 14 bases lying between them. The PBMCs were sourced from fresh peripheral blood (about 10 ml). The V and J genes are TRBV6-5 and TRBJ1-2, with a possible D match to TRBD1 (5 bases). This receptor was identified in a man aged 18 to 29 with Graves' ophthalmopathy. What was sequenced was blood. In DNA form, the CDR3 reads TGTGCCAGCAGTTACGGGGGGGGGACGTCCTATGGCTACACCTTC. Amino acid sequence: CASSYGGGTSYGYTF.